The present entry profiles one T cell receptor beta chain with its context. This specimen comes from a study of neoadjuvant anti-PD-1 for oral cavity cancer. This table comes from immunoSEQ multiplex PCR, and its TCRdb copy is limited to in-frame clones, with some not included. The table has tens of thousands of clones, around a quarter seen once; the top ten hold around 17%. Described time point: after neoadjuvant nivolumab, at surgical resection. Patients were newly diagnosed with stage II-IVA oral cavity squamous cell carcinoma without prior systemic or radiation treatment. Sequenced material: tumor tissue, taken after nivolumab (anti-PD-1) treatment. This clonotype originated in a person between 40 and 79 years old with oral cavity squamous cell carcinoma.

CDR3 amino acids: CASSRSGDHEQFF. CDR3 in DNA: TGTGCCAGCAGCCGGTCGGGGGACCATGAGCAGTTCTTC. This rearrangement joins TRBV7-3 to TRBJ2-1; D might be TRBD2 (6 bases). In germline, CDR1 is SGHTA, CDR2 FQGTGA. Trimming took off 5 bases at V and 8 bases at J, with 13 bases between the two ends. The CDR3 covers 13 residues.